The source of this T cell receptor beta chain is a study of T-cell reconstitution after alpha-beta-depleted transplantation in children. Points from the study as a whole: Diversity of TCRbeta at day 60 was high in some patients, arising from surviving recipient T cells and thymic progenitors. T-cell numbers and diversity one year post-transplant derived largely from freshly generated T cells. Several hundred expanded graft clones reportedly were the source of alpha-beta T cells about two months after transplant.

Worth noting for this clonotype: What it binds is unknown.

The CDR3 sequence is 15 residues long. Trimming cost V 0 bases and J 4 bases, with 11 bases left between them. Germline CDR1 is SGHRS and CDR2 is YFSETQ. Preparation of the TCRbeta library involved a method that used unique molecular identifiers. TCRdb called the PCR reads again in MiXCR, with one record for every CDR3 protein. The repertoire includes around 580,000 distinct CDR3 sequences, 27% of them detected once, and about a third sits in the top ten. The V and J genes are TRBV5-1 and TRBJ1-5, with D tentatively TRBD1 (6 bases). Source: PBMCs, taken before TCRalphabeta/CD19-depleted stem cell transplant. The receptor comes from a boy in the first two years of life with Wiskott-Aldrich syndrome, due to receive a stem cell transplant. CDR3 nucleotides: TGCGCCAGCAGCTTGGGGGACACACCTAATCAGCCCCAGCATTTT. Residues: CASSLGDTPNQPQHF.